This T cell receptor (beta chain) originates from a study of blood T cell repertoires in COVID-19. For the study at large: Acute-phase and convalescent COVID-19 samples originated in the United States, Italy and Spain. The analysed material was cDNA or gDNA that came from T cells, B-cell-depleted T cells, or PBMCs.

This clone was observed once. In germline, CDR1 is SGHRS, CDR2 YFSETQ. CDR3 length: 15 residues. Trimming at V came to 6 bases and at J to 3 bases, leaving 10 bases not matched to a gene. As processed by the authors: Amplification of reference gene primers was used by the study to estimate nucleated cell counts. The assay was immunoSEQ multiplex PCR, and TCRdb's table has in-frame clones only and misses some. Clone size and V and J calls were adopted from that table, with D and trimming inferred from the DNA. The data hold under 250,000 clones, with approximately 86% observed a single time. Material: peripheral blood. This chain uses TRBV5-1 with TRBJ2-7; 9 bases line up with TRBD1. This sequence was found in a woman aged 55-75 years who had recovered from COVID-19. The CDR3 DNA is TGCGCCAGCACTGCCGGCGGGACAGGGCTCTACGAGCAGTACTTC. Translation gives CASTAGGTGLYEQYF. The full variable domain, its missing parts supplied by reference TRBV5-1 and TRBJ2-7, is KAGVTQTPRYLIKTRGQQVTLSCSPISGHRSVSWYQQTPGQGLQFLFEYFSETQRNKGNFPGRFSGRQFSNSRSEMNVSTLELGDSALYLCASTAGGTGLYEQYFGPGTRLTVT.